This T cell receptor beta chain was captured in a study of blood T cell repertoires in COVID-19. Turning to the study itself: Spain, Italy and the United States supplied samples that represented acute and convalescent COVID-19. T cells, B-cell-depleted T cells, or PBMCs provided the cDNA or gDNA that served as material.

In the original processing: Reference gene primer amplification yielded estimated nucleated cell counts. Generated by immunoSEQ multiplex PCR, the TCRdb table keeps only in-frame clones and is missing some. That table furnishes V, J and clone size, whereas the DNA furnished D and trimming. The sample carries 100,000 or so clones, about 85% recorded once. This CDR3 has 14 amino acids. Germline V CDR1 and CDR2: ENHRY, SYGVKD. J was trimmed by 0 bases and V by 6 bases; bases with no gene match: 4. The source of this sequence is a middle-aged man with active COVID-19. The gene calls are TRBV10-3 and TRBJ1-1; 7 bases align to TRBD1. The specimen sequenced was peripheral blood. The CDR3 nucleotides read TGTGCCATCAGGGGGACAGCCCTGAACACTGAAGCTTTCTTT. This translates into CAIRGTALNTEAFF.